The table lists the clone carrying this TCR beta chain with a few counts. This CDR3 is 14 amino acids long. The ends were cut back, 5 bases at V and 8 bases at J, with 15 bases in the middle. The germline V gene has CDR1 SGHTA and CDR2 FQGTGA. The data stem from a study of blood T cell repertoires in COVID-19. Across the study: Sites in the United States, Italy and Spain provided acute and convalescent COVID-19 samples.

The table came from immunoSEQ multiplex PCR; TCRdb's copy has only in-frame clones and leaves some out. This sample has about 240,000 clones, with approximately 80% found just once. The V gene is TRBV7-3, the J gene TRBJ2-2, with D possibly TRBD1 on 5 matching bases. This TCR derives from a woman aged 18-29 years with acute or convalescent COVID-19. The sample was peripheral blood. The CDR3 is CASSPHQGGGELFF. DNA of the CDR3: TGTGCCAGCAGCCCACATCAGGGCGGAGGGGAGCTGTTTTTT.